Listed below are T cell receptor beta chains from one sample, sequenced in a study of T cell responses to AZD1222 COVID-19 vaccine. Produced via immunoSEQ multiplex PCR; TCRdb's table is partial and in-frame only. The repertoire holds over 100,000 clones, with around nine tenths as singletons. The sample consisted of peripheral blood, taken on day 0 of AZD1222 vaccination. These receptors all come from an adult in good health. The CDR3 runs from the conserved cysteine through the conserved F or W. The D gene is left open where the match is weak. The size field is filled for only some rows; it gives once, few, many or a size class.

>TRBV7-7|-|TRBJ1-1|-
CASSLALGTEAFF
TGTGCTAGCAGCTTAGCGTTGGGCACTGAAGCTTTCTTT
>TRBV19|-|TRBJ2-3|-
CASSHRVGTDTQYF
TGTGCCAGTAGTCACAGGGTTGGCACAGATACGCAGTATTTT
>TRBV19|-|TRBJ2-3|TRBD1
CASKDRGETDTQYF
TGTGCCAGCAAAGACAGGGGGGAAACAGATACGCAGTATTTT
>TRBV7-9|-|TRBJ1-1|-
CASSLARGWNTEAFF
TGTGCCAGCAGCTTAGCTAGGGGCTGGAACACTGAAGCTTTCTTT
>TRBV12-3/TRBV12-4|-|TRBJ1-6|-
CASSFGLNSPLHF
TGTGCCAGCAGTTTCGGTCTTAATTCACCCCTCCACTTT
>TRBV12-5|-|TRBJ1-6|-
CASGLAAGGANSPLHF
TGTGCTAGTGGTTTGGCGGCCGGGGGGGCTAATTCACCCCTCCACTTT
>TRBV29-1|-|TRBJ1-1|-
CSVVGSLGTEAFF
TGCAGCGTTGTGGGCAGTCTGGGCACTGAAGCTTTCTTT
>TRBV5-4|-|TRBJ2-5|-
CASSLASGSQFVYF
TGTGCCAGCAGCTTGGCCTCCGGTTCTCAATTTGTGTACTTC
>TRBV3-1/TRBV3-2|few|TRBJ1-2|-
CASGGPVYGYTF
TGTGCCAGCGGAGGGCCGGTTTATGGCTACACCTTC
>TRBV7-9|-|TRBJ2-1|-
CASSLAGHSYNEQFF
TGTGCCAGCAGCTTAGCGGGACACAGTTACAATGAGCAGTTCTTC
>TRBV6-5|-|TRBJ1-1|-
CATRTEMNTEAFF
TGTGCCACCAGGACAGAAATGAACACTGAAGCTTTCTTT
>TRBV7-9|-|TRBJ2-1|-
CASSFFANEQFF
TGTGCCAGCAGCTTTTTCGCGAATGAGCAGTTCTTC
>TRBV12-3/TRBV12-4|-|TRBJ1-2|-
CASSENYGYTF
TGTGCCAGCAGCGAAAACTATGGCTACACCTTC
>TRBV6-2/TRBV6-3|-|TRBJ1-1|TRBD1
CASSYGTGGLEAFF
TGTGCCAGCAGTTACGGGACAGGGGGCCTTGAAGCTTTCTTT
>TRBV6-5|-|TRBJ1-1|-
CASSYGARNTEAFF
TGTGCCAGCAGTTACGGAGCCAGGAACACTGAAGCTTTCTTT
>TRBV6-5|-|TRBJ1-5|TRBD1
CASTPGGYQPQHF
TGTGCCAGCACTCCAGGGGGCTATCAGCCCCAGCATTTT
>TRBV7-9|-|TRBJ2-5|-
CASSLYAGQETQYF
TGTGCCAGCAGCTTATATGCCGGGCAAGAGACCCAGTACTTC
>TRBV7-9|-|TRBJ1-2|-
CASSFGAGLSYGYTF
TGTGCCAGCAGCTTCGGGGCTGGTCTTAGTTATGGCTACACCTTC
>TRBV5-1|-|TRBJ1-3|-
CASSLAGTAGNTIYF
TGCGCCAGCAGCTTGGCCGGAACAGCCGGAAACACCATATATTTT
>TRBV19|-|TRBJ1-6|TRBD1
CASSMGQGQSPLHF
TGTGCCAGTAGTATGGGACAGGGCCAGTCACCCCTCCACTTT
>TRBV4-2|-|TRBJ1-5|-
CASSQTLLVQPQHF
TGTGCCAGCAGCCAAACCTTACTCGTTCAGCCCCAGCATTTT
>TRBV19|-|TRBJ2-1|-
CASSIGLLHQFF
TGTGCCAGTAGTATAGGGTTACTTCATCAGTTCTTC
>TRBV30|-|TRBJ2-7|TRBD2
CAGTAGGTYEQYF
TGTGCCGGGACAGCGGGGGGAACCTACGAGCAGTACTTC
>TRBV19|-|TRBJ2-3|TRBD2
CASSRTSGGHSTDTQYF
TGTGCCTCCTCGAGGACTAGCGGGGGGCATAGCACAGATACGCAGTATTTT
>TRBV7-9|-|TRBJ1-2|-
CASSLAWDNGIDGYTF
TGTGCCAGCAGCTTAGCGTGGGACAACGGAATAGATGGCTACACCTTC
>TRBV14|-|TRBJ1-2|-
CASSQSLRGSGYTF
TGTGCCAGCAGCCAGTCGTTAAGAGGGAGCGGCTACACCTTC